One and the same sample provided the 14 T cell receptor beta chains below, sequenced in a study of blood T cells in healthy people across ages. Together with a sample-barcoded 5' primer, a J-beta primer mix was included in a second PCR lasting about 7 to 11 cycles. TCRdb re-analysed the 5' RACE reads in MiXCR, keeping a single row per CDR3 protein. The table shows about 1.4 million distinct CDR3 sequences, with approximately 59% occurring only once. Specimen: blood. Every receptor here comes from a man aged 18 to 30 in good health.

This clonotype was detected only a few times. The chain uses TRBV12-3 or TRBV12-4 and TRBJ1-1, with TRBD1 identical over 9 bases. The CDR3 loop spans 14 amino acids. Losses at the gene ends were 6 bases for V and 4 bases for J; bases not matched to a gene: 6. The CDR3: CASRLPGQGTEAFF. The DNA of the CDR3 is TGTGCCAGCAGGCTACCGGGACAGGGCACTGAAGCTTTCTTT.

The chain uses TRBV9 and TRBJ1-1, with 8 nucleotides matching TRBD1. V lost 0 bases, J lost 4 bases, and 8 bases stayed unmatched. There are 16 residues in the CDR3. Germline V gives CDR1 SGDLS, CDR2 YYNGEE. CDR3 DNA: TGTGCCAGCAGCGTAGTCGGACAGGGAGGAGGCACTGAAGCTTTCTTT. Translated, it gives CASSVVGQGGGTEAFF.

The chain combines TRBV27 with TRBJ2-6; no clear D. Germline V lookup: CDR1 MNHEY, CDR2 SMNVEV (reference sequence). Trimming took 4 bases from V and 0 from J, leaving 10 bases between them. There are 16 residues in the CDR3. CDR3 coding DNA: TGTGCCAGCAGTTCCACCGCGATCTCTGGGGCCAACGTCCTGACTTTC. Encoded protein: CASSSTAISGANVLTF.

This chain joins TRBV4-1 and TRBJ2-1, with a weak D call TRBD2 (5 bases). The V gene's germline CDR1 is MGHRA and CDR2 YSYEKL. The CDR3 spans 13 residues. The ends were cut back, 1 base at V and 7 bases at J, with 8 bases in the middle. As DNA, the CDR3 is TGCGCCAGCAGCCAAGTAGCGCGGAATGAGCAGTTCTTC. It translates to CASSQVARNEQFF.

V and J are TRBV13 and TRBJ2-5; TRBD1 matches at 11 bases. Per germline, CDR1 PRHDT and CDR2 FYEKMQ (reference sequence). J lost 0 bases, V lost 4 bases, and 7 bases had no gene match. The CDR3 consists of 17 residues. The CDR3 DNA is TGTGCCAGCAGCTCGATACAGGGACAGGGGGACCAAGAGACCCAGTACTTC. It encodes CASSSIQGQGDQETQYF.

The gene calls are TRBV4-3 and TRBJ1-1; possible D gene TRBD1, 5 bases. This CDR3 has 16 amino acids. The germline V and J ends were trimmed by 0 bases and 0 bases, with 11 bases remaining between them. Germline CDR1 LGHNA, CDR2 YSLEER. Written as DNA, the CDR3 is TGCGCCAGCAGCCAAGAACTGGGGCTGATGAACACTGAAGCTTTCTTT. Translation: CASSQELGLMNTEAFF.

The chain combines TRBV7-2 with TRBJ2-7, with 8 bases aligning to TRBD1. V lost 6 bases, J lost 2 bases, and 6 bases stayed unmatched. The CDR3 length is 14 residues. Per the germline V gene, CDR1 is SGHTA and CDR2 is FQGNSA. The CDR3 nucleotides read TGTGCCAGCAGACTAGGACAGGGCCCCTACGAGCAGTACTTC. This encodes CASRLGQGPYEQYF.

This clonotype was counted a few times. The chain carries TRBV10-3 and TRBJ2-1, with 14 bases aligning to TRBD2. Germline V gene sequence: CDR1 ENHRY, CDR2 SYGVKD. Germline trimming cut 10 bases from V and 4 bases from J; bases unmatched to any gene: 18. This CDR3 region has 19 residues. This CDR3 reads CATKTGTSGSKGLYNEQFF. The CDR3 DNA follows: TGTGCCACTAAAACCGGGACTAGCGGGAGTAAGGGGCTTTACAATGAGCAGTTCTTC.

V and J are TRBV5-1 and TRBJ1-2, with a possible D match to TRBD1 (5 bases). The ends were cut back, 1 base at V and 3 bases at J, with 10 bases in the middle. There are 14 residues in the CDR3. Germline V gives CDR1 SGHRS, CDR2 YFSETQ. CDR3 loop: CASSLLRGDYGYTF. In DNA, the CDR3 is TGCGCCAGCAGCTTGTTACGAGGGGACTATGGCTACACCTTC.

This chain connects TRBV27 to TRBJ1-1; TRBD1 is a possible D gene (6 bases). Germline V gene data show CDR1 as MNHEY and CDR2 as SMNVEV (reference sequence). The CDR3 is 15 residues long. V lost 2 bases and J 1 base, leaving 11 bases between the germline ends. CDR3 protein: CASSLAGQTNTEAFF. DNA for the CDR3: TGTGCCAGCAGTTTAGCCGGACAGACGAACACTGAAGCTTTCTTT.

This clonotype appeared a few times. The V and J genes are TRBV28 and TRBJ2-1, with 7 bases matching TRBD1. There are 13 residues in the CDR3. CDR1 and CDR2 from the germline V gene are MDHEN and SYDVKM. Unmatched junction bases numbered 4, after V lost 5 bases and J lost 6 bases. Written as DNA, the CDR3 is TGTGCCAGCAGTACAGGGGTCTCCAATGAGCAGTTCTTC. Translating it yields CASSTGVSNEQFF.

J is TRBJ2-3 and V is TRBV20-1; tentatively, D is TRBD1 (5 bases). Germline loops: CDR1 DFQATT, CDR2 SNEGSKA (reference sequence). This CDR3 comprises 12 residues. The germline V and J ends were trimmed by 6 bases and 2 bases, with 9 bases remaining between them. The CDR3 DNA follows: TGCAGTGCAGACAGCCACACAGATACGCAGTATTTT. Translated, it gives CSADSHTDTQYF.

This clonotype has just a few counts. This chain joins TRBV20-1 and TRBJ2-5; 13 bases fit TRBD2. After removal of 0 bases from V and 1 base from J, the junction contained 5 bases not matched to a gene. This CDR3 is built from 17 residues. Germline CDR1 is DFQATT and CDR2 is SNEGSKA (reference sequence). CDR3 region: CSARDPWTSGSQETQYF. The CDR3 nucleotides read TGCAGTGCTAGAGATCCGTGGACTAGCGGGAGCCAAGAGACCCAGTACTTC.

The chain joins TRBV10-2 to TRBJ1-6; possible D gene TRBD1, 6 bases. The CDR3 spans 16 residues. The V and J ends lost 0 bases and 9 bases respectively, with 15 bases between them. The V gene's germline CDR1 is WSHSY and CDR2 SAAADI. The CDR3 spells CASSESKGGNGSPLHF. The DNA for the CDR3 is TGCGCCAGCAGTGAGTCGAAGGGGGGTAACGGTTCACCCCTCCACTTT.